A selection of T cell receptor beta chains follows, all from one sample in a study of blood T cell repertoires in COVID-19. TCRdb keeps only in-frame clones here, not all; method: immunoSEQ multiplex PCR. The sample contains approximately 49,000 clones, 65% to 90% of which appear only once. Sequencing was carried out using peripheral blood. The receptors stem from a woman aged 55-70 years with acute or convalescent COVID-19. The CDR3 runs from the conserved cysteine through the conserved F or W. Each record gives: CDR3 DNA, CDR3 protein, V gene, D gene, J gene, clone size. D genes are given only for firm matches. A row's size may be missing; if present it is once, few, many or a size class.

cdr3_nt: TGCGCCAGCAGCTTGGTCTCTCAGGGAAGGAGCATGAACACTGAAGCTTTCTTT
cdr3_aa: CASSLVSQGRSMNTEAFF
v_call: TRBV5-1
d_call: NA
j_call: TRBJ1-1
clone_size: NA

cdr3_nt: TGTGCCAGCAGTTACCTGTCGGCGGATCAGCCCCAGCATTTT
cdr3_aa: CASSYLSADQPQHF
v_call: TRBV6-6
d_call: NA
j_call: TRBJ1-5
clone_size: once

cdr3_nt: TGTGCCAGCAGAACAGGGGGATTGAGCAATCAGCCCCAGCATTTT
cdr3_aa: CASRTGGLSNQPQHF
v_call: TRBV6-5
d_call: TRBD1
j_call: TRBJ1-5
clone_size: NA

cdr3_nt: TGTGCCAGCAGTGAAACGCCTCAGACTCGGGGAGGCACTGAAGCTTTCTTT
cdr3_aa: CASSETPQTRGGTEAFF
v_call: TRBV6-1
d_call: NA
j_call: TRBJ1-1
clone_size: NA

cdr3_nt: TGTGCCAGCAGCCAAGATGGCCAGGGTGGGAATTCACCCCTCCACTTT
cdr3_aa: CASSQDGQGGNSPLHF
v_call: TRBV3-1/TRBV3-2
d_call: NA
j_call: TRBJ1-6
clone_size: NA

cdr3_nt: TGTGCCAGTAGTGGACGACAGGGGGCCCTTCAGCCCCAGCATTTT
cdr3_aa: CASSGRQGALQPQHF
v_call: TRBV19
d_call: TRBD1
j_call: TRBJ1-5
clone_size: NA

cdr3_nt: TGTGCCAGCACCCAGTCTGGGGCCAACGTCCTGACTTTC
cdr3_aa: CASTQSGANVLTF
v_call: TRBV6-5
d_call: NA
j_call: TRBJ2-6
clone_size: NA

cdr3_nt: TGTGCCAGCAGCACGACAGGACCTGACCTCTTGTCGCAGTACTTC
cdr3_aa: CASSTTGPDLLSQYF
v_call: TRBV2
d_call: NA
j_call: TRBJ2-7
clone_size: once

cdr3_nt: TGTGCCTGTCAGAGCGTAGGGGAGGCTAATGAAAAACTGTTTTTT
cdr3_aa: CACQSVGEANEKLFF
v_call: TRBV30
d_call: NA
j_call: TRBJ1-4
clone_size: NA

cdr3_nt: TGTGCCAGCAGTGACCAATCTAGACAGGGAGGTGGCTACACCTTC
cdr3_aa: CASSDQSRQGGGYTF
v_call: TRBV6-1
d_call: TRBD1
j_call: TRBJ1-2
clone_size: NA

cdr3_nt: TGTGCCAGCAGTTACTCGGGCGAAACCTACGAGCAGTACTTC
cdr3_aa: CASSYSGETYEQYF
v_call: TRBV6-6
d_call: NA
j_call: TRBJ2-7
clone_size: NA

cdr3_nt: TGTGCCTGGAGTGGCCAGCGGCGACAGTTCTTC
cdr3_aa: CAWSGQRRQFF
v_call: TRBV30
d_call: NA
j_call: TRBJ2-1
clone_size: NA

cdr3_nt: TGTGCCAGCGGCCGGGACAGAGGAACCTACGAGCAGTACTTC
cdr3_aa: CASGRDRGTYEQYF
v_call: TRBV27
d_call: TRBD1
j_call: TRBJ2-7
clone_size: NA

cdr3_nt: TGCAGTGCTAGTTCGGGGAACACCGGGGAGCTGTTTTTT
cdr3_aa: CSASSGNTGELFF
v_call: TRBV20-1
d_call: NA
j_call: TRBJ2-2
clone_size: once

cdr3_nt: TGTGCCAGCAGCTCATCTAGCACGGAGACCCAGTACTTC
cdr3_aa: CASSSSSTETQYF
v_call: TRBV7-3
d_call: NA
j_call: TRBJ2-5
clone_size: NA

cdr3_nt: TGTGCCAGCAGCTCGGACAGAGTCCAGGAGACCCAGTACTTC
cdr3_aa: CASSSDRVQETQYF
v_call: TRBV7-8
d_call: NA
j_call: TRBJ2-5
clone_size: NA

cdr3_nt: TGCGCCAGCAGTTTGGGACAGGGAAAGAACTATGGCTACACCTTC
cdr3_aa: CASSLGQGKNYGYTF
v_call: TRBV5-1
d_call: TRBD1
j_call: TRBJ1-2
clone_size: NA

cdr3_nt: TGCGCCAGCAGCCAAAAGGGGGCTGGGGCCAACGTCCTGACTTTC
cdr3_aa: CASSQKGAGANVLTF
v_call: TRBV4-1
d_call: NA
j_call: TRBJ2-6
clone_size: few

cdr3_nt: TGTGCCAGCAACCTCCAGAACAATGAAAAACTGTTTTTT
cdr3_aa: CASNLQNNEKLFF
v_call: TRBV12-3/TRBV12-4
d_call: NA
j_call: TRBJ1-4
clone_size: NA

cdr3_nt: TGTGCCAGCAGTGAAGCTATCCAGGCCCCGGGGAATGAGCAGTTCTTC
cdr3_aa: CASSEAIQAPGNEQFF
v_call: TRBV6-1
d_call: NA
j_call: TRBJ2-1
clone_size: NA

cdr3_nt: TGCGCCAGCAGTCAATTTACGGGTTGTGATGGCTACACCTTC
cdr3_aa: CASSQFTGCDGYTF
v_call: TRBV23-1
d_call: NA
j_call: TRBJ1-2
clone_size: few

cdr3_nt: TGTGCCAGCAGCTTAGTTATGGGAGCAGGGGCCAACGTCCTGACTTTC
cdr3_aa: CASSLVMGAGANVLTF
v_call: TRBV11-2
d_call: NA
j_call: TRBJ2-6
clone_size: once

cdr3_nt: TGTGCCAGCAGCTTAGCGGGGAAAGTATACGAGCAGTACTTC
cdr3_aa: CASSLAGKVYEQYF
v_call: TRBV6-4
d_call: TRBD2
j_call: TRBJ2-7
clone_size: NA

cdr3_nt: TGTGCCAGCAGCGTCAAGGGGAAAGCCTATGGCTACACCTTC
cdr3_aa: CASSVKGKAYGYTF
v_call: TRBV6-5
d_call: NA
j_call: TRBJ1-2
clone_size: NA

cdr3_nt: TGTGCCAGCAGCGATTCAGGGCCCCTCCACTTT
cdr3_aa: CASSDSGPLHF
v_call: TRBV6-5
d_call: NA
j_call: TRBJ1-6
clone_size: NA

cdr3_nt: TGTGCCAGCAGCTTATCAGGGGGCACTGAAGCTTTCTTT
cdr3_aa: CASSLSGGTEAFF
v_call: TRBV7-3
d_call: TRBD1
j_call: TRBJ1-1
clone_size: NA

cdr3_nt: TGTGCCAGCAGCGTAGGGACAGTCTCTGGAAACACCATATATTTT
cdr3_aa: CASSVGTVSGNTIYF
v_call: TRBV9
d_call: NA
j_call: TRBJ1-3
clone_size: NA

cdr3_nt: TGCGCCAGCAGTGAGTCGGGCAGGGGCACTGAAGCTTTCTTT
cdr3_aa: CASSESGRGTEAFF
v_call: TRBV10-1
d_call: NA
j_call: TRBJ1-1
clone_size: once

cdr3_nt: TGTGCCAGCAGCTTCGGGGACAGGGTTGGAAACACCATATATTTT
cdr3_aa: CASSFGDRVGNTIYF
v_call: TRBV5-6
d_call: TRBD1
j_call: TRBJ1-3
clone_size: NA

cdr3_nt: TGTGCCAGCAGCTTTGGACAGGGGATAACAGATACGCAGTATTTT
cdr3_aa: CASSFGQGITDTQYF
v_call: TRBV7-2
d_call: TRBD1
j_call: TRBJ2-3
clone_size: NA

cdr3_nt: TGTGCCAGCAGCCGGGTGGTAGCGGGGGCCAATTTCGGGCAGTTCTTC
cdr3_aa: CASSRVVAGANFGQFF
v_call: TRBV7-2
d_call: TRBD2
j_call: TRBJ2-1
clone_size: NA

cdr3_nt: TGTGCCTGGAGTGGGGGGGGCAGGGGGCTTCGCTACTTCTATGGCTACACCTTC
cdr3_aa: CAWSGGGRGLRYFYGYTF
v_call: TRBV30
d_call: TRBD1
j_call: TRBJ1-2
clone_size: NA

cdr3_nt: TGCGCCAGCGACTATGTGGTTACGCAGTATTTT
cdr3_aa: CASDYVVTQYF
v_call: TRBV10-1
d_call: NA
j_call: TRBJ2-3
clone_size: NA

cdr3_nt: TGTGCCAGCAGCTCCGGGGGGCCTGGATCCTATAATTCACCCCTCCACTTT
cdr3_aa: CASSSGGPGSYNSPLHF
v_call: TRBV7-2
d_call: NA
j_call: TRBJ1-6
clone_size: NA

cdr3_nt: TGCGCGACAGGGGAATATAGCAATCAGCCCCAGCATTTT
cdr3_aa: CATGEYSNQPQHF
v_call: TRBV28
d_call: TRBD1
j_call: TRBJ1-5
clone_size: NA

cdr3_nt: TGTGCCAGCAGCACAAGTGGCGGCGGGGAGGGAAACACCATATATTTT
cdr3_aa: CASSTSGGGEGNTIYF
v_call: TRBV28
d_call: NA
j_call: TRBJ1-3
clone_size: NA